This T cell receptor beta chain was profiled in a study of cytotoxic CD8 clonotypes in ibrutinib-treated CLL (dated by TCRdb to about 2021). Concerning the study at large: The cohort included some 14 treatment-naive and ten to eleven relapsed/refractory patients; around 17 were IGHV unmutated. Partial responses were observed in about 25 patients and complete responses in 2; after a median follow-up of roughly 62 months, remission was maintained in 15 or so patients and progression was observed in about twelve. Samples at response were collected after a median of about 12 months of treatment, with a range of about 6 to 40 months. Samples averaged about 260,000 productive templates and 80,000 to 100,000 productive rearrangements. Of the approximately 91 people in the trial, about two dozen had longitudinal samples available. Cryopreserved peripheral blood mononuclear cells were obtained before treatment, at response, and at either sustained remission or disease progression. Every remission and progressive disease sample was obtained while ibrutinib was still being received by the patients.

The paper's findings and limits, for the study overall: Sampling times were not matched between patients in sustained remission and patients whose disease was progressing, and lymph node repertoires were not examined. Public clonotypes were rare and either contracted or stayed stable during treatment, and the rise in clonality at ibrutinib response reflected the expansion of private clonotypes. At ibrutinib response clonality went up, during sustained remission it held steady, and at progression it dropped back toward baseline. Baseline clonality was found to be higher than that of age-matched healthy donors and was strongly correlated with circulating CD8+ T-cell counts.

The time point label, as the study defines it: eleven to twelve months on ibrutinib. For TCR beta library preparation, about 2 micrograms of genomic DNA was extracted from cryopreserved PBMCs. Longitudinal blood samples from CLL patients on ibrutinib monotherapy underwent high-throughput TCR beta sequencing. Patients were enrolled in a phase 2 open-label single-center ibrutinib monotherapy trial. As concerns this clone: It has no known antigen specificity. Nothing much larger sits one base from this clone, and base qualities are not available.

On a MiSeq, deep resolution sequencing aimed for a depth between 1 in 1 million and 1 in 200,000 T cells, with each clonotype covered around 10x on average. The immunoSEQ hsTCRB Kit was used to generate TCR beta libraries. As for the authors' bioinformatics: Data were analyzed with ImmunoSEQ Data Assistant and ImmunoSEQ Analyzer, with V, D and J genes assigned per IMGT definitions. Clonality, which ranges from 0 to 1, was calculated as one minus the normalized Shannon entropy of productive rearrangement frequencies. Public clonotype analysis was restricted to overrepresented clonotypes comprising at least 0.05% of each patient's repertoire. Thirteen age-matched healthy donor repertoires from immuneACCESS served as clonality controls. Here the immuneACCESS table is served through TCRdb, limited to in-frame sequences with V and J called. Missing clones are a known gap in these copies; in checked studies unresolved V genes cover under half, and the rest lacks a known reason. The D gene and trimming were derived from the DNA, and the V and J assignments and clone size from that table. The sample data list 200,000 or so clones, and roughly 73% of these were observed just once. Together, the top ten hold roughly 11% of the sample.

V drops 0 bases and J drops 4 bases, leaving 12 bases in between. The CDR3 runs 15 amino acids, cysteine and phenylalanine included. Only CDR3 DNA remains: 45 bases, in frame from the first base. From a lookup of the germline V gene, CDR1 and CDR2 are SGHDN and FVKESK. Sequencing was performed on PBMCs, taken after 12 months of ibrutinib treatment. The chain joins TRBV14 to TRBJ2-5; the D call is possibly TRBD1 or TRBD2, each sharing 5 bases. This TCR was recovered from a human donor with chronic lymphocytic leukemia. The CDR3 amino acid sequence is: CASSQDWGTGETQYF. The nucleotides are TGTGCCAGCAGCCAAGATTGGGGGACCGGAGAGACCCAGTACTTC.